The rows below give T cell receptor beta chains drawn from one sample of a study of blood T cell repertoires in COVID-19. Profiling relied on immunoSEQ multiplex PCR, and the TCRdb table lists in-frame clones only, not all of them. The data contain 100,000 to 150,000 clones, over 60% of them singletons. Material for sequencing was peripheral blood. All receptors derive from a woman in her 70s with acute or convalescent COVID-19. Each CDR3 is given with its conserved first and last residue.

TRBJ1-6	TRBV10-3	CAISELSGQVNSPLHF
TRBJ1-2	TRBV1	CTSSLVNRDRGFGYTF
TRBJ1-5	TRBV27	CASSKVPGRPGGSNQPQHF
TRBJ1-5	TRBV7-9	CASSSGQGSRQPQHF
TRBJ2-1	TRBV9	CASSATSGAYNEQFF
TRBJ2-1	TRBV6-5	CASSYQAIGPEQFF
TRBJ1-1	TRBV3-1/TRBV3-2	CASSHGARTEAFF
TRBJ2-2	TRBV5-1	CASSLRTGATGELFF
TRBJ2-3	TRBV7-3	CASSPDYLSTDTQYF
TRBJ2-7	TRBV7-9	CASSLEAGDEQYF
TRBJ2-2	TRBV7-9	CASSLPPQGAWVGELFF
TRBJ1-3	TRBV5-1	CASSLVEGRMEDTIYF
TRBJ2-2	TRBV6-5	CASSYSVLLGTGELFF
TRBJ2-7	TRBV28	CASSQGLAGVEQYF
TRBJ1-2	TRBV6-2/TRBV6-3	CASSHRDGYTF
TRBJ2-2	TRBV9	CASSTQGNTGELFF
TRBJ1-2	TRBV28	CASSPRPLGYTF
TRBJ2-7	TRBV4-2	CASSQGQGPNYEQYF
TRBJ1-2	TRBV5-4	CASSSLAVNYGYTF
TRBJ2-2	TRBV7-4	CASSRVEPTLNTGELFF
TRBJ1-2	TRBV18	CASSSRQGPINYGYTF
TRBJ1-2	TRBV9	CASSAGAANYGYTF
TRBJ2-7	TRBV27	CASSLIGPSGGYEQYF
TRBJ2-2	TRBV18	CASSPIPGSGVPQNTGELFF
TRBJ2-7	TRBV19	CASSIATWTAYEQYF
TRBJ2-1	TRBV3-1/TRBV3-2	CASSQQVETRQFF
TRBJ2-1	TRBV28	CASTPSGGGYNEQFF
TRBJ2-1	TRBV11-2	CASSPNMPPGSQFF
TRBJ1-2	TRBV14	CASSQDPRSGYTF
TRBJ1-2	TRBV19	CASSIGRGYTF
TRBJ2-1	TRBV9	CASSARLAGLPQFF
TRBJ2-7	TRBV20-1	CSARADRGQYF
TRBJ2-2	TRBV5-1	CASSLAGDTGELFF
TRBJ2-1	TRBV7-8	CASSLWGQGVNEQFF
TRBJ2-7	TRBV10-3	CAISAGSYEQYF
TRBJ2-2	TRBV5-4	CASSLVAGPGIGAGELFF